This entry lists 30 T cell receptor beta chains sequenced from one sample in a study of T cells in Graves' hyperthyroidism and ophthalmopathy. Regions amplified from RNA transcripts were the TCR beta CDR3 regions. The HTBI primer set drove a first-round RT-PCR of the TCR CDR3. One entry per CDR3 protein, called by TCRdb with MiXCR from the multiplex PCR reads. Here the sample spans under 550,000 distinct CDR3 sequences, roughly an eighth being singletons. The sequencing input was blood. The receptors derive from a woman aged 18-30 years with Graves' hyperthyroidism.

This clonotype was recorded at least ten times. The chain combines TRBV12-3 or TRBV12-4 with TRBJ2-5; 7 bases match TRBD2. J lost 2 bases, V lost 1 base, and 7 bases had no gene match. The CDR3 extends over 16 amino acids. Here the CDR3 reads CASSLVMGTIQETQYF. CDR3 in DNA: TGTGCCAGCAGTTTAGTTATGGGGACTATTCAAGAGACCCAGTACTTC.

Many counts were recorded for this clonotype. The genes are TRBV5-1 and TRBJ2-3; TRBD2 matches at 8 bases. Germline CDR1 reads SGHRS; CDR2 reads YFSETQ. J gave up 3 bases and V 0 bases, and 6 bases lay outside the gene matches. This CDR3 region has 16 residues. CDR3 in DNA: TGCGCCAGCAGCTTGGGTATTAGCGGGGATACAGATACGCAGTATTTT. It codes for CASSLGISGDTDTQYF.

This clonotype was detected a few times. The chain combines TRBV19 with TRBJ2-4; TRBD1 or TRBD2 may be the D gene (5 bases each). Germline values: CDR1 LNHDA, CDR2 SQIVND (reference sequence). The CDR3 covers 15 residues. V was shortened by 5 bases and J by 0 bases, with 11 bases between the two germline ends. The CDR3 sequence: CASSSGTIAKNIQYF. In DNA form, the CDR3 reads TGTGCCAGTAGTTCAGGGACCATAGCCAAAAACATTCAGTACTTC.

This rearrangement joins TRBV30 to TRBJ2-7; no reliable D call. The CDR3 length is 13 residues. Germline assignment: CDR1 GTSNPN and CDR2 SVGIG (reference sequence). Between the trimmed V and J ends, which lost 0 bases and 2 bases, there was a span of 8 bases. In DNA, the CDR3 is TGTGCCTGGAGTGTAGTGGAACCCTACGAGCAGTACTTC. Translation: CAWSVVEPYEQYF.

This clonotype occurred many times. This chain's CDR3 is CSASQGARGEQFF. CDR3 sequence (DNA): TGCAGTGCCTCACAGGGGGCGCGAGGTGAGCAGTTCTTC. The rearrangement links TRBV20-1 to TRBJ2-1; 9 bases are shared with TRBD1. There are 13 residues in the CDR3. With 6 bases clipped from V and 9 bases from J, the junction kept 9 bases outside the gene matches. In germline, CDR1 is DFQATT, CDR2 SNEGSKA (reference sequence).

In its sample, this clonotype was seen many times. The rearrangement uses TRBV3-1 and TRBJ1-2, with no clear D. The CDR3 is made up of 16 amino acids. V was cut by 1 base and J by 0 bases, with 12 bases left in between. The germline CDR1 and CDR2 sequences are LGHDT and YNNKEL (reference sequence). The CDR3 DNA sequence: TGTGCCAGCAGCCAAGCCTCGTCTAAGACTAACTATGGCTACACCTTC. It codes for CASSQASSKTNYGYTF.

The sample holds many counts of this clonotype. The rearrangement joins TRBV12-5 to TRBJ2-3, with 8 positions matching TRBD1. The CDR3 is 17 amino acids. Germline CDR1 LGHNT, CDR2 FRNRAP. With 1 base clipped from V and 4 bases from J, the junction kept 10 bases outside the gene matches. For the CDR3, the DNA is TGTGCTAGTGGTTTGGCCACCGGGACAGGAGGGCCAGATACGCAGTATTTT. It translates to CASGLATGTGGPDTQYF.

The chain joins TRBV6-1 to TRBJ2-1, with TRBD2 as a possible D gene (6 bases). Germline loops: CDR1 MNHNS, CDR2 SASEGT. This CDR3 has 13 amino acids. V lost 7 bases to trimming and J lost 6 bases, with 13 bases between them. CDR3 in amino acids: CASNRPGGNEQFF. The CDR3, as DNA: TGTGCCAGCAACAGACCCGGGGGCAATGAGCAGTTCTTC.

This clonotype was seen at least ten times. V gene TRBV19 combines with J gene TRBJ1-2, with a tentative D call TRBD1 (6 bases). Germline V lookup: CDR1 LNHDA, CDR2 SQIVND (reference sequence). Trimming pared 5 bases from V and 0 bases from J, leaving 16 bases between. The CDR3 loop spans 16 amino acids. The CDR3 protein is CASSPLDRYPNYGYTF. The CDR3 nucleotides read TGTGCCAGTAGTCCCCTGGACAGATACCCTAACTATGGCTACACCTTC.

The chain's CDR3 is CSARDLYGGYEQYF. The DNA of the CDR3 is TGCAGTGCTAGAGATCTTTATGGCGGGTACGAGCAGTACTTC. The chain combines TRBV20-1 with TRBJ2-7, with D tentatively TRBD2 (5 bases). This CDR3 contains 14 residues. From germline, CDR1 is DFQATT and CDR2 SNEGSKA (reference sequence). Trimming stripped 0 bases from V and 4 bases from J, with 13 bases between.

This clonotype was found a few times. This sequence joins TRBV20-1 and TRBJ1-5; D may be TRBD1 (5 bases). Germline lookup yields CDR1 DFQATT and CDR2 SNEGSKA (reference sequence). V lost 7 bases to trimming and J lost 6 bases, with 16 bases between them. This CDR3 is 13 amino acids long. The CDR3: CSVSTGGTQPQHF. The CDR3 DNA sequence: TGCAGTGTTTCGACTGGGGGTACTCAGCCCCAGCATTTT.

This clonotype was recorded at least ten times. J is TRBJ1-1 and V is TRBV2; TRBD1 might be the D (6 bases). Deletions cut 7 bases from V and 1 base from J, with 10 bases between. The germline gives CDR1 SNHLY, CDR2 FYNNEI. CDR3 length: 13 amino acids. Written as DNA, the CDR3 is TGTGCCAGCAATGGACAGCAGAACACTGAAGCTTTCTTT. This gives the protein CASNGQQNTEAFF.

This clonotype turned up a few times. This may be a read error: a much more frequent sequence differs by one nucleotide. CDR3 coding DNA: TGTGCCAGCAGCGAGGGACAGGGGGCGCAAAATTCACCCCTCCACTTT. Residues: CASSEGQGAQNSPLHF. The V gene is TRBV9, the J gene TRBJ1-6, with 12 nucleotides matching TRBD1. V gave up 3 bases and J gave up 7 bases; unmatched junction bases: 5. There are 16 residues in the CDR3. The germline CDR1 and CDR2 sequences are SGDLS and YYNGEE.

This clonotype has just a few counts. The rearrangement uses TRBV27 and TRBJ2-3, with 13 bases fitting TRBD2. The CDR3 covers 17 residues. The germline V gene encodes CDR1 MNHEY and CDR2 SMNVEV (reference sequence). V shed 5 bases and J 6 bases; nucleotides not matched to a gene: 11. CDR3: CASSDGLAGVGTDTQYF. CDR3 sequence (DNA): TGTGCCAGCAGTGATGGACTAGCGGGAGTAGGAACCGATACGCAGTATTTT.

There are a few counts of this clonotype. V is TRBV20-1 and J is TRBJ1-2; D is uncertain. Per germline, CDR1 DFQATT and CDR2 SNEGSKA (reference sequence). The CDR3 totals 12 residues. Trimming took 3 bases from V and 4 from J, leaving 9 bases between them. Here the CDR3 DNA reads TGCAGTGCTAGTGAGCAGAGCTATGGCTACACCTTC. It yields the protein CSASEQSYGYTF.

The sample holds many counts of this clonotype. The rearrangement links TRBV3-1 to TRBJ2-7; 7 bases line up with TRBD1. With V trimmed by 1 base and J by 6 bases, 3 bases remained unmatched. Per the germline V gene, CDR1 is LGHDT and CDR2 is YNNKEL (reference sequence). CDR3 length: 13 amino acids. CDR3 in amino acids: CASSQVPGGEQYF. The CDR3 nucleotides read TGTGCCAGCAGCCAAGTCCCAGGGGGCGAGCAGTACTTC.

This clonotype was seen at least ten times. V is TRBV11-2 and J is TRBJ2-1; 10 bases match TRBD2. The CDR3 runs 16 residues. Germline values: CDR1 SGHAT, CDR2 FQNNGV. With V trimmed by 5 bases and J by 0 bases, 4 bases remained unmatched. CDR3 amino acids: CASSRTSGSSYNEQFF. The CDR3 DNA follows: TGTGCCAGCAGCCGGACTAGCGGCAGCTCCTACAATGAGCAGTTCTTC.

The CDR3, as DNA: TGTGCCAGCAGATCAACAGGGGGTTCTGAAGCTTTCTTT. Translated: CASRSTGGSEAFF. The rearrangement uses TRBV6-1 and TRBJ1-1, with 8 positions matching TRBD1. Germline V gene data show CDR1 as MNHNS and CDR2 as SASEGT. Unmatched junction bases numbered 6, after V lost 6 bases and J lost 6 bases. The length of the CDR3 is 13 residues.

In regard to this clonotype: This may be a read error, as it is one base from a much larger clone. The CDR3 ends on some other residue instead of the conserved phenylalanine or tryptophan, so this is likely a read error. The rearrangement links TRBV7-9 to TRBJ2-3; D is perhaps TRBD2 (5 bases). V was cut by 11 bases and J by 1 base, with 13 bases left in between. This CDR3 is built from 13 residues. Germline values: CDR1 SEHNR, CDR2 FQNEAQ (reference sequence). CDR3 region: CASNPEGTDTQYS. CDR3 nucleotides: TGTGCCTCAAACCCGGAGGGCACAGATACGCAGTATTCT.

This clonotype was observed a few times. The chain employs TRBV6-5 and TRBJ2-7, with TRBD2 matching 9 bases. Germline loops: CDR1 MNHEY, CDR2 SVGAGI. J lost 6 bases, V lost 0 bases, and 9 bases had no gene match. The CDR3 is made up of 16 amino acids. The CDR3 is CASSYSSTGTSIEQYF. The CDR3 DNA follows: TGTGCCAGCAGTTACTCCTCCACCGGGACTAGCATCGAGCAGTACTTC.

This clonotype was detected a few times. The J gene is TRBJ1-2, the V gene TRBV4-2; D unclear. The CDR3 contains 13 residues. The germline gives CDR1 LGHNA, CDR2 YNFKEQ. Deletions cut 0 bases from V and 4 bases from J, with 6 bases between. The CDR3 region is CASSQESGYGYTF. The CDR3, as DNA: TGTGCCAGCAGCCAAGAGTCAGGCTATGGCTACACCTTC.

This clonotype was counted between two and nine times. The chain carries TRBV30 and TRBJ2-7; D call uncertain. This CDR3 region has 11 residues. Germline values: CDR1 GTSNPN, CDR2 SVGIG (reference sequence). Between the trimmed V and J ends, which lost 5 bases and 2 bases, there was a span of 7 bases. DNA of the CDR3: TGTGCCTGGCGGCAGACCTACGAGCAGTACTTC. Translating gives CAWRQTYEQYF.

This clonotype was seen a few times. The CDR3 protein is CASSLRQFGEQYF. The DNA of the CDR3 is TGTGCCAGCAGTCTCAGACAGTTCGGCGAGCAGTACTTC. The V and J genes are TRBV28 and TRBJ2-7, with a possible D match to TRBD1 (5 bases). V gave up 5 bases and J gave up 6 bases, with 14 bases separating them. The CDR3 runs 13 residues. Germline values: CDR1 MDHEN, CDR2 SYDVKM. Variable domain in full (rest from reference TRBV28 and TRBJ2-7): DVKVTQSSRYLVKRTGEKVFLECVQDMDHENMFWYRQDPGLGLRLIYFSYDVKMKEKGDIPEGYSVSREKKERFSLILESASTNQTSMYLCASSLRQFGEQYFGPGTRLTVT.

Ten or more counts support this clonotype. The chain couples TRBV7-2 to TRBJ2-7; 8 nucleotides match TRBD2. The trim removed 5 bases at V and 8 bases at J, leaving 8 bases unmatched. The CDR3 spans 13 residues. Germline CDR1 and CDR2: SGHTA and FQGNSA. CDR3 loop: CASSLGPSGQQYF. The CDR3 DNA is TGTGCCAGCAGCCTGGGACCTAGCGGGCAGCAGTACTTC.

This clonotype was detected many times. This rearrangement joins TRBV14 to TRBJ2-3, with 10 bases matching TRBD2. The V and J ends lost 4 bases and 5 bases, in that order; junction bases with no gene match: 12. The CDR3 length is 17 residues. Germline CDR1 reads SGHDN; CDR2 reads FVKESK. CDR3 sequence (DNA): TGTGCCAGCAGCCTCCGGCAGCGGGAGGGCTCGGGAGATACGCAGTATTTT. Protein: CASSLRQREGSGDTQYF.

Ten or more counts support this clonotype. The CDR3 reads CSAAERDGTYEQYF. In DNA, the CDR3 is TGCAGTGCGGCGGAACGGGACGGAACCTACGAGCAGTACTTC. The rearrangement joins TRBV20-1 to TRBJ2-7; D is tentatively TRBD1 or TRBD2 (5 bases each). Germline V lookup: CDR1 DFQATT, CDR2 SNEGSKA (reference sequence). Trimming removed 6 bases at V and 2 bases at J, with 17 bases between. The CDR3 covers 14 residues.

In its sample, this clonotype was seen many times. V is TRBV6-1 and J is TRBJ2-7; TRBD2 matches 7 bases. The germline CDR1 and CDR2 sequences are MNHNS and SASEGT. The V gene end was trimmed by 8 bases and the J gene end by 4 bases; junction bases not matched to a gene: 2. The CDR3 runs 11 residues. DNA of the CDR3: TGTGCCAGCCAGGGAGGGTACGAGCAGTACTTC. Its translation: CASQGGYEQYF.

This clonotype was counted at least ten times. CDR3 sequence reads: CASSPDSSNQPQHF. CDR3 sequence (DNA): TGCGCCAGCAGCCCCGACAGTAGCAATCAGCCCCAGCATTTT. The rearrangement joins TRBV5-1 to TRBJ1-5; a weak D match, TRBD1 (5 bases). Germline loops: CDR1 SGHRS, CDR2 YFSETQ. The germline V and J ends were trimmed by 4 bases and 0 bases, with 8 bases remaining between them. The length of the CDR3 is 14 residues.

This chain links TRBV20-1 with TRBJ2-1; 11 bases are a match to TRBD2. The CDR3 totals 15 residues. Germline V gene data show CDR1 as DFQATT and CDR2 as SNEGSKA (reference sequence). Trimming removed 5 bases from V and 10 bases from J; junction bases left unmatched: 13. CDR3 sequence (DNA): TGCAGTGCTGGGAAGATAGCGGGAGGGCCGGTCGAGCAGTTCTTC. Encoded protein: CSAGKIAGGPVEQFF.

This clonotype was seen many times. The chain links TRBV12-3 or TRBV12-4 to TRBJ1-5; 7 bases are a match to TRBD1. CDR3 length: 17 residues. Trimming at V came to 6 bases and at J to 3 bases, leaving 14 bases not matched to a gene. The CDR3 reads CASSLGGTEYFNQPQHF. The DNA of the CDR3 is TGTGCCAGCAGCCTTGGGGGGACAGAATATTTCAATCAGCCCCAGCATTTT.